This T cell receptor (beta chain) is drawn from a study of OX40 agonist ivuxolimab in advanced cancers. Study-wide background: Enrollees could have had prior anti-PD-1, anti-PD-L1 or anti-CTLA-4 therapy, which about 40% had received. Three individuals attained partial responses, comprising one hepatocellular carcinoma case and two cutaneous melanoma cases.

CDR3 length: 14 amino acids. V gave up 0 bases and J gave up 5 bases; unmatched junction bases: 2. Germline lookup yields CDR1 SGHVS and CDR2 FQNEAQ. Note on this clone: Its specificity is not known.

Clones were sequenced by immunoSEQ multiplex PCR, and TCRdb holds only the in-frame ones, with some missing. The table includes some 73,000 clones, about 87% detected once. Study-wide points: Compared with CD4+, CD8+ T cells on average had more expanded clones.

V is TRBV7-8 and J is TRBJ2-7, with 9 bases aligning to TRBD2. The receptor comes from an adult with an advanced solid tumor such as melanoma, head and neck, liver or kidney cancer. The source was CD4+ or CD8+ T cells sorted from blood, collected in a trial of the OX40 agonist ivuxolimab. This CDR3 reads CASSLAWTSDEQYF. The CDR3, as DNA: TGTGCCAGCAGCTTAGCGTGGACTAGCGACGAGCAGTACTTC.